One sample yielded the 23 T cell receptor beta chains listed below, sequenced in a study of Ad26.COV2.S vaccination and SARS-CoV-2 variants. Treatment: around 19 received Ad26.COV2.S at low or high dose, single or two shots; about 5 received placebo; per-sample allocation not given. Sampling occurred on day 63 after the first vaccine or placebo injection. Repertoires were generated with immunoSEQ multiplex PCR, while TCRdb's copy carries only in-frame clones and drops some. Altogether 350,000 to 400,000 clones are present, roughly nine tenths being singletons, with the ten largest covering around 3.4%. Specimen: peripheral blood, collected in a trial of Ad26.COV2.S vaccine versus placebo. The receptors come from a person aged 18 to 59 who received the Ad26.COV2.S COVID-19 vaccine or a placebo.

The chain couples TRBV7-2 to TRBJ1-5, with D hard to call. In germline, CDR1 is SGHTA, CDR2 FQGNSA. CDR3 length: 13 residues. With 2 bases removed from V and 2 bases from J, the gap between germline ends came to 4 bases. The CDR3 coding sequence is TGTGCCAGCAGCTTATCGGGCAATCAGCCCCAGCATTTT. Translation gives CASSLSGNQPQHF.

The V call is TRBV11-2, the J call TRBJ1-4; D gene ambiguous. V dropped 3 bases and J dropped 3 bases, with 20 bases sitting between them. Germline V CDR1 and CDR2: SGHAT, FQNNGV. The CDR3 is 18 residues long. CDR3 residues: CASSLTPLYGEANEKLFF. The CDR3 DNA follows: TGTGCCAGCAGCTTGACCCCCCTGTACGGGGAGGCTAATGAAAAACTGTTTTTT.

The J gene is TRBJ2-5, the V gene TRBV2; D uncertain. Trimming removed 7 bases at V and 6 bases at J, with 9 bases between. The CDR3 sequence is 11 residues long. CDR1 is SNHLY and CDR2 is FYNNEI in the germline V gene. The CDR3, as DNA: TGTGCCAGCACTGACATTAAGACCCAGTACTTC. This encodes CASTDIKTQYF.

The rearrangement uses TRBV3-1 (or the pseudogene TRBV3-2) and TRBJ2-5; TRBD2 is a possible D gene (5 bases). Germline V CDR1 and CDR2: LGHDT, YNNKEL (reference sequence). Trimming took 0 bases from V and 5 from J, leaving 16 bases between them. The CDR3 sequence is 16 residues long. The CDR3 nucleotides read TGTGCCAGCAGCCAAGATCGAGGGTTGAGTGTGGAGACCCAGTACTTC. Translated, it gives CASSQDRGLSVETQYF.

The chain links TRBV18 to TRBJ1-1; TRBD1 is a possible D gene (6 bases). CDR3 length: 15 residues. V was shortened by 3 bases and J by 7 bases, with 18 bases between the two germline ends. Germline CDR1 KGHSH, CDR2 LQKENI. The CDR3 nucleotides are TGTGCCAGCTCACCTAACAGGGATTCGTCGTATGAAGCTTTCTTT. Translation: CASSPNRDSSYEAFF.

V and J are TRBV12-3 or TRBV12-4 and TRBJ2-5; a weak D match, TRBD1 (5 bases). V lost 5 bases, J lost 3 bases, and 10 bases lay in between. CDR3 length: 13 amino acids. CDR3 sequence reads: CASSIDRKETQYF. In DNA, the CDR3 is TGTGCCAGCAGTATTGACAGAAAAGAGACCCAGTACTTC.

V is TRBV5-1 and J is TRBJ1-1; 9 bases line up with TRBD1. With V trimmed by 5 bases and J by 5 bases, 7 bases remained unmatched. Germline-derived CDR1 and CDR2 are SGHRS and YFSETQ. The CDR3 totals 14 residues. For the CDR3, the DNA is TGCGCCAGCAGAAACCCGGGACAGGGAACTGAAGCTTTCTTT. It specifies CASRNPGQGTEAFF.

The gene calls are TRBV19 and TRBJ1-2, with 11 bases identical to TRBD1. J lost 9 bases, V lost 4 bases, and 7 bases had no gene match. The CDR3 is made up of 14 amino acids. The germline CDR1 and CDR2 sequences are LNHDA and SQIVND (reference sequence). The CDR3 nucleotides are TGTGCCAGTAGTACCGGACAGGGGGCTTGGAGCTACACCTTC. Translation: CASSTGQGAWSYTF.

V is TRBV6-2 or TRBV6-3 and J is TRBJ2-1; D not resolved. Germline loops: CDR1 MNHEY, CDR2 SVGEGT. Trimming pared 2 bases from V and 10 bases from J, leaving 6 bases between. The CDR3 sequence is 11 residues long. CDR3 sequence: CASSYQEEQFF. CDR3 bases: TGTGCCAGCAGTTACCAGGAAGAGCAGTTCTTC.

This chain links TRBV18 with TRBJ1-2; TRBD1 aligns across 9 bases. V lost 2 bases and J lost 3; bases outside the gene matches: 1. Germline V gene data show CDR1 as KGHSH and CDR2 as LQKENI. The CDR3 runs 14 residues. The CDR3 nucleotides are TGTGCCAGCTCACCAGGGACAGGGTACTATGGCTACACCTTC. Its protein is CASSPGTGYYGYTF.

This clone was detected once. This sequence joins TRBV20-1 and TRBJ2-7, with D maybe TRBD2 (5 bases). This CDR3 contains 11 residues. Trimming removed 7 bases from V and 7 bases from J, with 14 bases in between. Germline CDR1 is DFQATT and CDR2 is SNEGSKA (reference sequence). The CDR3 reads CSGRSSGEQYF. DNA for the CDR3: TGCAGTGGCAGGTCCTCGGGGGAGCAGTACTTC.

J is TRBJ1-1 and V is TRBV3-1 (or the pseudogene TRBV3-2), with D maybe TRBD1 (6 bases). The CDR3 runs to 12 residues. V was pared by 0 bases and J by 11 bases, with 10 bases between. Per the germline V gene, CDR1 is LGHDT and CDR2 is YNNKEL (reference sequence). DNA of the CDR3: TGTGCCAGCAGCCAAGAAGGGGGGGTTGCTTTCTTT. This codes for CASSQEGGVAFF.

The chain uses TRBV5-8 and TRBJ2-3; D is unresolved. The CDR3 covers 14 residues. Between the trimmed V and J ends, which lost 0 bases and 1 base, there was a span of 6 bases. Germline V gives CDR1 SGHTS, CDR2 YDEGEE. CDR3: CASSLASRTDTQYF. The CDR3 coding sequence is TGTGCCAGCAGCTTGGCCAGCCGCACAGATACGCAGTATTTT.

CDR3 DNA: TGCGCCAGCAGCTTGGATCCTACAGGGGGTGCAACTAATGAAAAACTGTTTTTT. Translated, it gives CASSLDPTGGATNEKLFF. The rearrangement joins TRBV5-1 to TRBJ1-4; TRBD1 agrees at 8 bases. The CDR3 loop spans 18 amino acids. The ends lost 0 bases at V and 0 bases at J; junction bases unmatched: 7. Germline CDR1 reads SGHRS; CDR2 reads YFSETQ.

The chain is built from TRBV6-4 and TRBJ1-1; D unclear. The germline V gene has CDR1 MRHNA and CDR2 SNTAGT. Trimming cost V 6 bases and J 1 base, with 9 bases left between them. The CDR3 length is 13 residues. The DNA of the CDR3 is TGTGCCAGCAGCCGGGAAAGGAACACTGAAGCTTTCTTT. It is translated as CASSRERNTEAFF.

The chain couples TRBV5-5 to TRBJ1-5; possible D gene TRBD1, 6 bases. This CDR3 is 15 amino acids long. The V end lost 3 bases, the J end lost 3 bases, and 13 bases lay between the germline ends. Germline lookup yields CDR1 SGHKS and CDR2 YYEKEE (reference sequence). The CDR3 region has the DNA TGTGCCAGCAGCTCCCCTGACAGGCCCAATCAGCCCCAGCATTTT. Translating it yields CASSSPDRPNQPQHF.

This chain uses TRBV5-8 with TRBJ2-1; TRBD2 matches 8 bases. Germline V lookup: CDR1 SGHTS, CDR2 YDEGEE. The trim removed 4 bases at V and 8 bases at J, leaving 11 bases unmatched. The CDR3 spans 15 residues. Here the CDR3 DNA reads TGTGCCAGCAGCCGAACGGGGGGGCGATTCCATGAGCAGTTCTTC. Translation gives CASSRTGGRFHEQFF.

V and J are TRBV6-6 and TRBJ1-6; 9 nucleotides agree with TRBD1. V shed 5 bases and J 10 bases; nucleotides not matched to a gene: 9. The CDR3 loop spans 15 amino acids. In germline, CDR1 is MNHNY, CDR2 SVGAGI (reference sequence). CDR3 protein: CASSGSDRGGSPLHF. In nucleotides, the CDR3 is TGTGCCAGCAGTGGATCGGACAGGGGAGGATCACCCCTCCACTTT.

This clone was found once. The chain links TRBV18 to TRBJ2-3; D remains unclear. CDR1 and CDR2 (germline): KGHSH, LQKENI. Trimming left V 6 bases short and J 4 bases short, with 14 bases between. CDR3 size: 14 residues. CDR3 loop: CASSPPESPDTQYF. The CDR3 nucleotides read TGTGCCAGCTCGCCCCCGGAATCCCCAGATACGCAGTATTTT.

This sequence joins TRBV10-2 and TRBJ1-2, with 9 bases aligning to TRBD1. J gave up 5 bases and V 10 bases, and 5 bases lay outside the gene matches. The CDR3 consists of 12 residues. CDR1 and CDR2 from the germline V gene are WSHSY and SAAADI. CDR3 DNA: TGCGCCACCGGGACAGGGCCTTATGGCTACACCTTC. Its protein product is CATGTGPYGYTF.

The genes are TRBV11-2 and TRBJ2-7; D not certain. There are 12 residues in the CDR3. The germline gives CDR1 SGHAT, CDR2 FQNNGV. Trimming pared 5 bases from V and 6 bases from J, leaving 11 bases between. As DNA, the CDR3 is TGTGCCAGCAGCCACCCGCTAGGCGAGCAGTACTTC. Translated, it gives CASSHPLGEQYF. Full variable domain (rest looked up from reference TRBV11-2 and TRBJ2-7): EAGVAQSPRYKIIEKRQSVAFWCNPISGHATLYWYQQILGQGPKLLIQFQNNGVVDDSQLPKDRFSAERLKGVDSTLKIQPAKLEDSAVYLCASSHPLGEQYFGPGTRLTVT.

A remark on this clone: Compared with germline, one end of the junction differs, possibly owing to a read error. V and J are TRBV7-2 and TRBJ2-3, with D possibly called TRBD1 or TRBD2 (5 bases each). Per germline, CDR1 SGHTA and CDR2 FQGNSA. CDR3 length: 15 amino acids. The CDR3 spells CASSLGGLSTYTQYF. The CDR3 nucleotides are TGTGCCAGCAGCTTAGGGGGGTTAAGCACATATACGCAGTATTTT. The variable domain in full, completed from reference TRBV7-2 and TRBJ2-3, reads GAGVSQSPSNKVTEKGKDVELRCDPISGHTALYWYRQSLGQGLEFLIYFQGNSAPDKSGLPSDRFSAERTGGSVSTLTIQRTQQEDSAVYLCASSLGGLSTYTQYFGPGTRLTVL.

This rearrangement joins TRBV10-3 to TRBJ2-3; no firm D call. Trimming removed 2 bases at V and 0 bases at J, with 12 bases between. Germline V CDR1 and CDR2: ENHRY, SYGVKD. The CDR3 totals 16 residues. The DNA of the CDR3 is TGTGCCATCAGTGAGAGAACGACTGAAAGCACAGATACGCAGTATTTT. It is translated as CAISERTTESTDTQYF.